This T cell receptor beta chain was identified in a study of early T cells in non-severe SARS-CoV-2 infection. This clonotype was recorded many times. Its target is unknown. Germline and junction disagree at one end, which may indicate a read error. Broader study findings: The study's VDJdb matching favored anti-spike CD8 responses and missed private and CD4 specificities.

TCRdb reprocessed the 5' RACE reads via MiXCR and lists one record per CDR3 protein. The sample records 51,000 or so distinct CDR3 sequences, approximately 9.9% being singletons. This receptor was taken from an adult who was a healthcare worker with PCR-confirmed SARS-CoV-2 infection or an uninfected control (not recorded which). Material for sequencing was whole blood.

The CDR3: CSARDLGNIQYF. DNA for the CDR3: TGCAGTGCAAGAGATCTGGGAAACATTCAGTACTTC. This chain links TRBV20-1 with TRBJ2-4; D uncertain. This CDR3 is 12 amino acids long. From germline, CDR1 is DFQATT and CDR2 SNEGSKA (reference sequence).